The present entry profiles one TCR beta chain with its context. What it binds is not known. These data are taken from a study of cytotoxic CD8 clonotypes in ibrutinib-treated CLL. Study outcomes and limitations: Baseline levels were approached again at progression, after clonality had risen at ibrutinib response.

With V trimmed by 1 base and J by 3 bases, 2 bases remained unmatched. CDR1 is SNHLY, CDR2 FYNNEI, per germline. This CDR3 is 16 amino acids long. Assay used: immunoSEQ multiplex PCR; TCRdb lists only in-frame clones, some missing. The table has around 250,000 clones, about three quarters seen once. The sequencing here drew on PBMCs, taken after 24 months of ibrutinib treatment. This chain connects TRBV2 to TRBJ2-1, with 11 nucleotides matching TRBD2. The TCR comes from a human donor with chronic lymphocytic leukemia. The CDR3 bases are TGTGCCAGCAGTGAAGGGACTAGCGGGCGCTACAATGAGCAGTTCTTC. This translates into CASSEGTSGRYNEQFF. Full variable domain (missing parts from reference TRBV2 and TRBJ2-1): EPEVTQTPSHQVTQMGQEVILRCVPISNHLYFYWYRQILGQKVEFLVSFYNNEISEKSEIFDDQFSVERPDGSNFTLKIRSTKLEDSAMYFCASSEGTSGRYNEQFFGPGTRLTVL.